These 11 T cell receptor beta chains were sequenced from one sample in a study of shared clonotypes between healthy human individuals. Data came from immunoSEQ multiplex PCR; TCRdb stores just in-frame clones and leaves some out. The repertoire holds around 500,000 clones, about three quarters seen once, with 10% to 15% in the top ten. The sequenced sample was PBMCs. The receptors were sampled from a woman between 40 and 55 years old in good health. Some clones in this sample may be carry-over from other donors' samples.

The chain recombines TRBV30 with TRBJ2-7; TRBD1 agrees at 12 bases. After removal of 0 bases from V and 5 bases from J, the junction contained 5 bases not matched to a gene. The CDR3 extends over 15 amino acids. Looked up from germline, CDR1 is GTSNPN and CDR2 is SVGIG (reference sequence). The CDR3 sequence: CAWSVGTGGFNEQYF. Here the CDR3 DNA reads TGTGCCTGGAGTGTCGGGACAGGGGGCTTCAACGAGCAGTACTTC.

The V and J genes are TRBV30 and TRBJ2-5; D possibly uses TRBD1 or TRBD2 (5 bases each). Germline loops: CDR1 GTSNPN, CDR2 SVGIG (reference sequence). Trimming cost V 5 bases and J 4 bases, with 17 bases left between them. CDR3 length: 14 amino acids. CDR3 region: CAWAQGVVGETQYF. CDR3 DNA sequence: TGTGCCTGGGCTCAGGGAGTGGTGGGAGAGACCCAGTACTTC.

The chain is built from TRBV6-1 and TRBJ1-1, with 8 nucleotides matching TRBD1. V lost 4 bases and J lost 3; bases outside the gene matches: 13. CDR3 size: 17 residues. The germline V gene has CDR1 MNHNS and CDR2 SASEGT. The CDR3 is CASSARAGGDEDTEAFF. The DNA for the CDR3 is TGTGCCAGCAGTGCCAGGGCAGGGGGCGATGAGGACACTGAAGCTTTCTTT.

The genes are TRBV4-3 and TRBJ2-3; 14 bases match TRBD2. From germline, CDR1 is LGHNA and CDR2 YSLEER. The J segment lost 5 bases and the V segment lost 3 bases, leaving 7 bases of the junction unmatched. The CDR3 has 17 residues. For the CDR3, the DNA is TGCGCCAGCAGCCAGGCCCTCGGACTAGCGGGAGGAGATACGCAGTATTTT. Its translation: CASSQALGLAGGDTQYF.

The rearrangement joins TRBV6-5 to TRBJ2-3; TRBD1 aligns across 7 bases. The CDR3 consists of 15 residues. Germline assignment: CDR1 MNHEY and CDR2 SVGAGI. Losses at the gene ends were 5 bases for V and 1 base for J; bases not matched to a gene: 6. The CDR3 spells CASSRRGLGTDTQYF. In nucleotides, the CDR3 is TGTGCCAGCAGTAGAAGGGGGCTCGGCACAGATACGCAGTATTTT.

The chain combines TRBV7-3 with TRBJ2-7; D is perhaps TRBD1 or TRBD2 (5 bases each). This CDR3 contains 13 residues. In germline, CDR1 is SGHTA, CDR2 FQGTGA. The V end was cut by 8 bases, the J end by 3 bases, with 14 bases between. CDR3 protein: CASAPGRNYEQYF. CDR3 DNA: TGTGCCAGCGCCCCGGGACGGAACTACGAGCAGTACTTC.

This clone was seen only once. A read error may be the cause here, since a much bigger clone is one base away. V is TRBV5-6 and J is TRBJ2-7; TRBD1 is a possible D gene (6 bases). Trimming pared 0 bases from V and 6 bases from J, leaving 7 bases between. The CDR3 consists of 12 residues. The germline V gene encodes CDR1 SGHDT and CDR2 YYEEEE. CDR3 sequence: CASSLGGREQYF. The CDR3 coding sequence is TGTGCCAGCAGCTTGGGGGGGCGCGAGCAGTACTTC. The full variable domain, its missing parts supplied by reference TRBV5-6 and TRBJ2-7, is DAGVTQSPTHLIKTRGQQVTLRCSPKSGHDTVSWYQQALGQGPQFIFQYYEEEERQRGNFPDRFSGHQFPNYSSELNVNALLLGDSALYLCASSLGGREQYFGPGTRLTVT.

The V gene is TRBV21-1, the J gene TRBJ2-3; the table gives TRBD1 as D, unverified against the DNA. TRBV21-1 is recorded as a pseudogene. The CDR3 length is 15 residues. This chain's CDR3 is CASNPQGTSTDTQYF. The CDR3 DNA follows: TGTGCCAGCAACCCACAGGGTACTAGCACAGATACGCAGTATTTT.

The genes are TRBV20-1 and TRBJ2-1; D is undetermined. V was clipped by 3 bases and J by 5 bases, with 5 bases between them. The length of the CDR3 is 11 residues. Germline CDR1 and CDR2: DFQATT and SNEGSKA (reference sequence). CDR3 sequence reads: CSARANNEQFF. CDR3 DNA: TGCAGTGCTAGGGCAAACAATGAGCAGTTCTTC.

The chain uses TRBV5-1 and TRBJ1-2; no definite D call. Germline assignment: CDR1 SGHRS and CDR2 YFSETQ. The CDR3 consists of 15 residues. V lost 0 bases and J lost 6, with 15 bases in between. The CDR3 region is CASSLEGREANGYTF. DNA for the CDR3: TGCGCCAGCAGCTTGGAGGGTAGAGAAGCCAATGGCTACACCTTC.

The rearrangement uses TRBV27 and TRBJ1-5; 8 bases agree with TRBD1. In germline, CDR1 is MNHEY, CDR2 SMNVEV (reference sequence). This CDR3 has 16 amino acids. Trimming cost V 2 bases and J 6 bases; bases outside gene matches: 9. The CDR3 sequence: CASSLAWLQGAQPQHF. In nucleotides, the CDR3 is TGTGCCAGCAGTTTAGCGTGGTTGCAGGGGGCTCAGCCCCAGCATTTT.